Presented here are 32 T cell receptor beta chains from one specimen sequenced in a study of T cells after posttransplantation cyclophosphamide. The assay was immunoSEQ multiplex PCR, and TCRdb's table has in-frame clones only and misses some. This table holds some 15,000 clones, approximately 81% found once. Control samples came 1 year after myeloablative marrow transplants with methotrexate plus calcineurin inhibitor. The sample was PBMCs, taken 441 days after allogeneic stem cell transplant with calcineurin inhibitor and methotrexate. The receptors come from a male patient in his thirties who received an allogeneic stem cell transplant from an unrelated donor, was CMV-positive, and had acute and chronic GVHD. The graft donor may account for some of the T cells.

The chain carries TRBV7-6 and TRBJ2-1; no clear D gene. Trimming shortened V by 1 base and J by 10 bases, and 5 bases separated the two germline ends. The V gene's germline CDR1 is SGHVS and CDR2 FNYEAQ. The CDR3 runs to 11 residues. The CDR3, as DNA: TGTGCCAGCAGCTTAGGCGTGGAGCAGTTCTTC. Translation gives CASSLGVEQFF.

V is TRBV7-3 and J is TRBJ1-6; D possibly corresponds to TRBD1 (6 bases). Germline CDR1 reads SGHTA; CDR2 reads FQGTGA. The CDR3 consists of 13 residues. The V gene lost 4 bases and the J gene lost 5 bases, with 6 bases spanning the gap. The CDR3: CASSSGDNSPLHF. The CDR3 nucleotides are TGTGCCAGCAGCTCAGGGGATAATTCACCCCTCCACTTT. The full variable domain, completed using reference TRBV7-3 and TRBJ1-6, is GAGVSQTPSNKVTEKGKYVELRCDPISGHTALYWYRQSLGQGPEFLIYFQGTGAADDSGLPNDRFFAVRPEGSVSTLKIQRTERGDSAVYLCASSSGDNSPLHFGNGTRLTVT.

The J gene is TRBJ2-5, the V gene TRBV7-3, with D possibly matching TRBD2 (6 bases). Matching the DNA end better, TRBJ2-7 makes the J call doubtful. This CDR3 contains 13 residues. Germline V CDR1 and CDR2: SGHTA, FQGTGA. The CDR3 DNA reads TGTGCCAGCAGCTTAGGCGGGATTGGCGAGCAGTACTTC. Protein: CASSLGGIGEQYF.

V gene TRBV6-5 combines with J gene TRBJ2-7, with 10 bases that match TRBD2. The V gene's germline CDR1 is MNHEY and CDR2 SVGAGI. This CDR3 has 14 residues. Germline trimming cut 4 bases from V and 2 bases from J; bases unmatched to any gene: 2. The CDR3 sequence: CASSSGLAAYEQYF. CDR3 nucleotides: TGTGCCAGCAGTTCCGGACTAGCGGCCTACGAGCAGTACTTC.

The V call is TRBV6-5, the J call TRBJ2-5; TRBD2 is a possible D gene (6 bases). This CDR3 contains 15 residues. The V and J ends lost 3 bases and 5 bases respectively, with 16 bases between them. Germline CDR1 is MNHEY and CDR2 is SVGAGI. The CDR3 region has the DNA TGTGCCAGCAGTTATAGAGGAGGGACGGCGGAGACCCAGTACTTC. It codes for CASSYRGGTAETQYF.

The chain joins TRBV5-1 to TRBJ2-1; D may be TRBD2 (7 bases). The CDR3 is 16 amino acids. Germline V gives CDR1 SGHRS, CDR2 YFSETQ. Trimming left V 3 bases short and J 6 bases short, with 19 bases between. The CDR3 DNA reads TGCGCCAGCAGCTGGGAGGGGACGGGGGCCTTCAATGAGCAGTTCTTC. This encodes CASSWEGTGAFNEQFF.

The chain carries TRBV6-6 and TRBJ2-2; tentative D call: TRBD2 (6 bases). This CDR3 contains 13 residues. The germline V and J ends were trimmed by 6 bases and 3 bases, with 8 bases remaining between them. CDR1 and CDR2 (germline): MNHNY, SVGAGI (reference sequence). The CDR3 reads CASRTGDTGELFF. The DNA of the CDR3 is TGTGCCAGCAGGACGGGGGACACCGGGGAGCTGTTTTTT.

CDR3 coding DNA: TGTGCCAGCAGCTCCGGTAGCGGGTCGGGTTATTACAATGAGCAGTTCTTC. Translated: CASSSGSGSGYYNEQFF. This chain uses TRBV11-3 with TRBJ2-1, with TRBD2 identical over 7 bases. With V trimmed by 4 bases and J by 4 bases, 13 bases remained unmatched. The CDR3 covers 17 residues. CDR1 and CDR2 from the germline V gene are SGHNT and YENEEA.

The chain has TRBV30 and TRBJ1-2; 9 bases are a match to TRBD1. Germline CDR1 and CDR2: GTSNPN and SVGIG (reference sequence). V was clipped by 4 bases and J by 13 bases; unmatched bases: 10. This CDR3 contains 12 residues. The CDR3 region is CAWTQGQGIITF. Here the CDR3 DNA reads TGTGCCTGGACCCAGGGACAGGGTATAATCACCTTC.

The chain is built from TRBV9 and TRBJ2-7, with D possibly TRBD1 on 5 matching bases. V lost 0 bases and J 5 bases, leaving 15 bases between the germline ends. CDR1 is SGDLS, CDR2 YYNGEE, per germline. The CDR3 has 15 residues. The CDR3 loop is CASSVAGQGNHEQYF. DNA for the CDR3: TGTGCCAGCAGCGTAGCTGGGCAGGGTAACCACGAGCAGTACTTC.

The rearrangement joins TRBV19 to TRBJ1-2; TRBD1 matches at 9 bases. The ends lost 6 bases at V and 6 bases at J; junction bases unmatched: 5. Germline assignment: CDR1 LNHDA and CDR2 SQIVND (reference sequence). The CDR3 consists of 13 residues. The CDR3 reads CASSRRQGDGYTF. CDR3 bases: TGTGCCAGTAGCAGGCGACAGGGGGATGGCTACACCTTC.

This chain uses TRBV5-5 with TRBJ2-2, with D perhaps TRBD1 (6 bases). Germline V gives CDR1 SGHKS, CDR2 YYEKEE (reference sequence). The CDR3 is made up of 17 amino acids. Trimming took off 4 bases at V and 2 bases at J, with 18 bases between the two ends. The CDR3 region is CASSSLGQSANTGELFF. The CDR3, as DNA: TGTGCCAGCAGCAGCCTCGGACAGTCCGCAAACACCGGGGAGCTGTTTTTT.

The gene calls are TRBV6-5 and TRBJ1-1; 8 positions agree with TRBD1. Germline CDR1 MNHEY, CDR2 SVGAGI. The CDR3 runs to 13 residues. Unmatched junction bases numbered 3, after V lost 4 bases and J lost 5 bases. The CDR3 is CASSFTGGTEAFF. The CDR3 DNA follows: TGTGCCAGCAGTTTTACAGGGGGAACTGAAGCTTTCTTT.

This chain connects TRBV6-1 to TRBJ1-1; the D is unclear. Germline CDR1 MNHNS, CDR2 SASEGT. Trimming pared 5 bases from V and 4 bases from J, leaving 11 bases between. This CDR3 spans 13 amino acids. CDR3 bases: TGTGCCAGCAGTTCCGGGATCACCACTGAAGCTTTCTTT. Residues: CASSSGITTEAFF.

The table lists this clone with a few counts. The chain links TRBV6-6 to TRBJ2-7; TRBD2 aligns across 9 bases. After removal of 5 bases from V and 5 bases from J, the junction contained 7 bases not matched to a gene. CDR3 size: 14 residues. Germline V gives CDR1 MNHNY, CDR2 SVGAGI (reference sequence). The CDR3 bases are TGTGCCAGCAGTCCCGGACTAGCGCGGCACGAGCAGTACTTC. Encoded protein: CASSPGLARHEQYF.

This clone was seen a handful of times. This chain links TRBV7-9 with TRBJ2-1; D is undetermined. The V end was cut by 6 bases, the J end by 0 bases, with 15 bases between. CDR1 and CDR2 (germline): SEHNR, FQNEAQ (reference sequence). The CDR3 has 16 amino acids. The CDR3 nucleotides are TGTGCCAGCAGACAAAAAGGAGAGAGCTCCTACAATGAGCAGTTCTTC. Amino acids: CASRQKGESSYNEQFF.

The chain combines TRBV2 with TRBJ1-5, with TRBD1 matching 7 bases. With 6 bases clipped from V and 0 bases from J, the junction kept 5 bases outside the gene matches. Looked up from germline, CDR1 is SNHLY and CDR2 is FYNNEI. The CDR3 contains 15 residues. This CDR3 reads CASSYQGVSNQPQHF. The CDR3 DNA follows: TGTGCCAGCAGCTATCAGGGGGTTAGCAATCAGCCCCAGCATTTT.

CDR3 residues: CASSLGADSYEQYF. CDR3 DNA sequence: TGCGCCAGCAGCTTGGGGGCAGACTCCTACGAGCAGTACTTC. The chain joins TRBV5-1 to TRBJ2-7; D gene ambiguous. Germline values: CDR1 SGHRS, CDR2 YFSETQ. The CDR3 consists of 14 residues. The V and J ends lost 0 bases and 0 bases respectively, with 7 bases between them.

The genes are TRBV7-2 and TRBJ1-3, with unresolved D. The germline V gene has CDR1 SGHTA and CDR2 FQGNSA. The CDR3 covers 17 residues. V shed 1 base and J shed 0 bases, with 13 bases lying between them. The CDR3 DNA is TGTGCCAGCAGCTTAGAGCGGACGGCTAGCTCTGGAAACACCATATATTTT. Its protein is CASSLERTASSGNTIYF. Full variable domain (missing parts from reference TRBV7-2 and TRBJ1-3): GAGVSQSPSNKVTEKGKDVELRCDPISGHTALYWYRQSLGQGLEFLIYFQGNSAPDKSGLPSDRFSAERTGGSVSTLTIQRTQQEDSAVYLCASSLERTASSGNTIYFGEGSWLTVV.

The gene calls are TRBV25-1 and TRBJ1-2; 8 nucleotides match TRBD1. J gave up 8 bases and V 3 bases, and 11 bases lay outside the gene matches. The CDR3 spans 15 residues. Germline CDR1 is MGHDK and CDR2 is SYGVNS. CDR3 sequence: CASSDRIAGGNGYTF. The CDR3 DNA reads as TGTGCCAGCAGTGATAGAATCGCAGGGGGCAACGGCTACACCTTC.

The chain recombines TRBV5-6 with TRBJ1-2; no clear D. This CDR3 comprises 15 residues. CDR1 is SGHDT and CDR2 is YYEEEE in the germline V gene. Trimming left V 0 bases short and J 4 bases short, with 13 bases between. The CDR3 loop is CASSLAVGQPYGYTF. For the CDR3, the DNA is TGTGCCAGCAGCTTGGCCGTTGGGCAGCCCTATGGCTACACCTTC.

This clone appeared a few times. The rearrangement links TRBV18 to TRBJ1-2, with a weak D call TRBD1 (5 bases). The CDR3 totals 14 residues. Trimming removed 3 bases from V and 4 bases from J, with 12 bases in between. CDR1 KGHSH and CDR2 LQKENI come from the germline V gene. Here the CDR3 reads CASSPDSMTYGYTF. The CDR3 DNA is TGTGCCAGCTCACCCGACAGTATGACCTATGGCTACACCTTC.

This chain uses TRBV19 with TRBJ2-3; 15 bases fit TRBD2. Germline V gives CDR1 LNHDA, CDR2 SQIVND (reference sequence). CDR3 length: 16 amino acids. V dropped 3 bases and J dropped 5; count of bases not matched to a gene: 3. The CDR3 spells CASSMRTSGGEDTQYF. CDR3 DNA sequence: TGTGCCAGTAGTATGAGGACTAGCGGGGGGGAAGATACGCAGTATTTT. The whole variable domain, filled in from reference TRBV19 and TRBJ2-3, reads DGGITQSPKYLFRKEGQNVTLSCEQNLNHDAMYWYRQDPGQGLRLIYYSQIVNDFQKGDIAEGYSVSREKKESFPLTVTSAQKNPTAFYLCASSMRTSGGEDTQYFGPGTRLTVL.

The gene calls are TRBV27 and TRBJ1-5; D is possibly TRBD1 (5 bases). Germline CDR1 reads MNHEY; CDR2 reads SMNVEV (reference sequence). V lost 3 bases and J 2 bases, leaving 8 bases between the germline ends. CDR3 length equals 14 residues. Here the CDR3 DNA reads TGTGCCAGCAGTTTGGGGCTTGGCAATCAGCCCCAGCATTTT. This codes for CASSLGLGNQPQHF.

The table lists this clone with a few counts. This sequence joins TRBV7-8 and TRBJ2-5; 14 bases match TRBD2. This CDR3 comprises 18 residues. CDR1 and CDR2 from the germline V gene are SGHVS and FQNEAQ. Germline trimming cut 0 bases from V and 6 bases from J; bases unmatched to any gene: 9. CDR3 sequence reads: CASSLASTSGGAMKTQYF. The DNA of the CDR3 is TGTGCCAGCAGCTTAGCCTCGACTAGCGGGGGGGCCATGAAGACCCAGTACTTC.

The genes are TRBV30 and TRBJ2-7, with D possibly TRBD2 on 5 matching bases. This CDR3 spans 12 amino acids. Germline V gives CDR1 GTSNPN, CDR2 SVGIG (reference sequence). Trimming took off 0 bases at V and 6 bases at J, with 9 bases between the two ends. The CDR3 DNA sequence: TGTGCCTGGAGTGTAGCGGATGGCGAGCAGTACTTC. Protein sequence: CAWSVADGEQYF.

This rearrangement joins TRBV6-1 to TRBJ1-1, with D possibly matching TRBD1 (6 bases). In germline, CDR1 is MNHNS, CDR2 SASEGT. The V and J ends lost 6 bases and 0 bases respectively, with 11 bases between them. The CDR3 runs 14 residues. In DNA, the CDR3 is TGTGCCAGCAGCACACAGGGCTTGAACACTGAAGCTTTCTTT. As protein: CASSTQGLNTEAFF.

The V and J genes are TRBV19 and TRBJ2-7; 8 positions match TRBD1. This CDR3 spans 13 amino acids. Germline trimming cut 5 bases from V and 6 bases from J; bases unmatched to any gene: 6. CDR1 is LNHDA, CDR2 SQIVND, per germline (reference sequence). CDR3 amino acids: CASSLGQGLEQYF. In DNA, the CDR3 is TGTGCCAGTAGTCTCGGACAGGGCCTCGAGCAGTACTTC.

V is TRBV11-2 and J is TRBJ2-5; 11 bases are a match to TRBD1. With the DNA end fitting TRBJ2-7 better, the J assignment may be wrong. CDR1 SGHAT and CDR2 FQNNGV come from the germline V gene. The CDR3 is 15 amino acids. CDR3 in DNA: TGTGCCAGCAGCCCCGGGACAGGGGGCTCCTACGAGCAGTACTTC. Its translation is CASSPGTGGSYEQYF.

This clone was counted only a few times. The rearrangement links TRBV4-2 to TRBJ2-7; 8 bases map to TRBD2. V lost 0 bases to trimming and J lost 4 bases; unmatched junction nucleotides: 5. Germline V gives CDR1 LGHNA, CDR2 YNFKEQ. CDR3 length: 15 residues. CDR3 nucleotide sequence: TGTGCCAGCAGCCAAGAGCGGGGGGTTTTGTACGAGCAGTACTTC. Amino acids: CASSQERGVLYEQYF.

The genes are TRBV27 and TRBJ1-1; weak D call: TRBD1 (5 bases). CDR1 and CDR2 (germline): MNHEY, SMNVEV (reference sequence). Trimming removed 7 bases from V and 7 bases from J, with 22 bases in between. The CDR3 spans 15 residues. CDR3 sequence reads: CASTAGGSGWGEAFF. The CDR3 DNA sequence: TGTGCCAGCACAGCGGGGGGGAGTGGATGGGGTGAAGCTTTCTTT.

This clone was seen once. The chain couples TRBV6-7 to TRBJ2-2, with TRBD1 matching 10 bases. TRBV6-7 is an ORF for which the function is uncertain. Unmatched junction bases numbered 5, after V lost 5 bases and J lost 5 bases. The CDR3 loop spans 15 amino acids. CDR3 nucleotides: TGTGCCAGCAGTGGCTGGACAGGGGGTACCGGGGAGCTGTTTTTT. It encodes CASSGWTGGTGELFF.